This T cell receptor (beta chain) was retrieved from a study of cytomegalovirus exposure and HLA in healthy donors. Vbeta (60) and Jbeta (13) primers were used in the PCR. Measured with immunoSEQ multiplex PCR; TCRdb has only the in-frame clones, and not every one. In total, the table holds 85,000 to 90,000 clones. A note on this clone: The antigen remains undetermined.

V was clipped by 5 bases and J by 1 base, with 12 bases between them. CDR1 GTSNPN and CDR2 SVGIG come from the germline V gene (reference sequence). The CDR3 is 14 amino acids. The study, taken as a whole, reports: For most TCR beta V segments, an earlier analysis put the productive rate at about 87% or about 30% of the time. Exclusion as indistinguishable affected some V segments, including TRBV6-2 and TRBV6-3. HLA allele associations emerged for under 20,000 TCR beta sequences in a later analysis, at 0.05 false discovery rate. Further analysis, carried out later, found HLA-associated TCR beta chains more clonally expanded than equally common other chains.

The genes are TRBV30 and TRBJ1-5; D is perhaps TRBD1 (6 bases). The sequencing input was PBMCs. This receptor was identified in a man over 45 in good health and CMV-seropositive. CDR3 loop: CAWGVGASNQPQHF. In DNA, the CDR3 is TGTGCCTGGGGGGTGGGGGCGAGCAATCAGCCCCAGCATTTT.